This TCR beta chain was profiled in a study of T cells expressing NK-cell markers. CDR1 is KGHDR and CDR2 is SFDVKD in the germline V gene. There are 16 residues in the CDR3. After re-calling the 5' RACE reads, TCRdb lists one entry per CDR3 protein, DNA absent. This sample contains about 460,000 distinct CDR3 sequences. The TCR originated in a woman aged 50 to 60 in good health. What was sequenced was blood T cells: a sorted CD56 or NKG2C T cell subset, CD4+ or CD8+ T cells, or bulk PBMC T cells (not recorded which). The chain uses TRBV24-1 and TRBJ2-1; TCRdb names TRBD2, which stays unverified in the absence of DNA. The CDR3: CATSDWVAETGNEQFF.